This T cell receptor beta chain came from a study of long-term antiretroviral therapy in people with HIV (dated 2022 in TCRdb). Looking at the study overall: The earliest samples were collected about a decade before the 2015 WHO recommendation for immediate ART, when ART was typically delayed until CD4 counts fell. A retrospective serial study tested whether ART initiation and durable HIV suppression were associated with changes in peripheral blood TRB repertoire composition and diversity. The cohort contributed over 150 cryopreserved PBMC samples from about 31 adults with confirmed HIV infection, collected serially over a mean of 6 years (range 1-12). About 35% of the 30 participants with HIV were female. No cross-contamination during QIAcube processing was shown when test extractions of a monoclonal T-cell line were performed alongside 30 to 40 polyclonal samples. The research as a whole found: Compared with controls, HIV repertoires had narrower CDR3 length ranges, and the network structure pointed to an antigen-experienced repertoire that shifted only slightly toward naive after ART. Because pre-ART samples had limited cell numbers, profiling was done on unsorted PBMC rather than on sorted CD4+ and CD8+ T cells. Inferences about post-ART repertoire changes were limited because no data were available on ART adherence, viral resistance or therapy changes. Limited PBMC availability meant only the TCR beta chain was sequenced, without alpha chain pairing. The samples span the years 2004 to 2017, and the ART regimens used at that time may not be as effective as current regimens. At every time point, the repertoire was dominated by expanded TRB clones first identified before ART initiation, although this dominance fluctuated and, in many PLHIV, declined after ART. ART initiation was associated with a significant increase in TRB diversity, but diversity stayed significantly below transplant donor controls even after long-term ART.

The immunoSEQ hsTCRB v3.0 assay was used at survey level resolution to sequence the TRB variable region. The targeted TRB sequencing depth was roughly 40,000-55,000 T-cell genomes per sample. An Illumina MiSeq with a v3 150-cycle kit was used to sequence the pooled TRB libraries. The original methods were these. Repertoire analysis was performed in R inside a reproducible Nextflow workflow that covered QC, data transformation and analysis. Custom analyses were implemented in LymphoSeq2, an R package for AIRR-Seq data exploration. A handful of samples that yielded fewer than 5000 total TRB sequences were excluded, so that about 200 HIV repertoires were analyzed. Among the 180 or so HIV repertoires that were kept, 59 were collected before ART initiation and roughly 130 were collected after ART initiation. Each repertoire was downsampled to 5000 TRB nucleotide sequences, and summary statistics were averaged across 100 downsampling iterations. TRB sequences were retained for analysis only if CDR3 regions of at least seven amino acids were present. A Shannon entropy-derived clonality score and the Gini coefficient were used to measure diversity. In repertoire networks, the top 5000 CDR3 amino acid sequences were linked whenever an edit distance of one separated two sequences. For TRB CDR3 amino acid sequences, antigen specificity groups and MHC restriction were predicted with GLIPH2. To flag known CMV, EBV, HIV or tissue antigen associations, CDR3 amino acid sequences were matched against VDJdb and McPAS-TCR. Pre-ART, post-ART and control groups were compared with Wilcoxon signed-rank tests and Holm-Bonferroni correction. This is the immuneACCESS table as TCRdb keeps it, with only in-frame sequences that have V and J called. A part of the clones is gone; compared with another copy, unresolved V genes explain less than half, and the rest is unexplained. V, J and clone size derive from that table, while D and trimming were established from the DNA sequence. Present in this sample are fewer than 40,000 clones, approximately 89% of which were seen just once. The ten largest clones capture 5.5% to 6.5% of the sample.

Comment on this clone: What this receptor recognizes is not known. There are no base qualities to consult, and no much larger clone falls within one base.

Participants were included only if at least one PBMC sample before ART initiation and at least two post-ART samples were available. All participants with HIV were treated in the United States of America. Cryopreserved samples of 1-10 million PBMC were thawed and washed before DNA extraction. At the time of the earliest PBMC sample for each participant with HIV, ages ranged from 23 to 54 years. Each participant contributed PBMC samples from 1-4 timepoints before ART initiation and 2-8 timepoints after ART initiation, with a median of 7 samples. For every participant, serial HIV viral load, CD4+ T-cell count, ART history and demographic data were obtained. Using a Qiagen kit on a QIAcube, genomic DNA was extracted from unsorted PBMC, with samples processed in batches of 12. Here the sequenced sample was unsorted PBMCs, taken 3.1 years after starting antiretroviral therapy. This TCR was sampled from a woman aged 45-59 years with HIV.

The DNA sequence follows: TGTGCCACACGGACAGGGCTCTATGGCTACACCTTC. Its amino acids are CATRTGLYGYTF. In this chain, TRBV6-1 is recombined with TRBJ1-2; 8 of the junction bases match TRBD1. Inclusive of the bounding cysteine and phenylalanine, the CDR3 is 12 residues long. The entry retains the CDR3 DNA only, 36 bases that are in frame from base 1. CDR1 MNHNS and CDR2 SASEGT were looked up in the germline V gene. Trimmed from V: 10 bases; trimmed from J: 4 bases; junction bases lacking a gene match: 5.